This entry is about one TCR beta chain. As yet, its antigen is unknown. The sample comes from a study of OX40 agonist ivuxolimab in advanced cancers. With baseline, cycle 4 day 1, and cycle 7 day 1 as timepoints, blood was sampled. V was trimmed by 6 bases and J by 7 bases, leaving 16 bases between them. The CDR3 length is 14 residues. The germline CDR1 and CDR2 sequences are SGHTA and FQGTGA. The repertoire was sequenced with immunoSEQ multiplex PCR; TCRdb's copy has only in-frame clones and lacks some. The sample lists 75,000 to 95,000 clones, over 80% seen once, with 0.5% to 0.55% in the top ten. Study-wide results and limits: Among the least clonally expanded were partial responders at 0.1-3.0 mg/kg. On average, a greater number of expanded clones characterised CD8+ T cells relative to CD4+.

The TCR sequence derives from an adult with an advanced solid tumor such as melanoma, head and neck, liver or kidney cancer. Sequences were derived from CD4+ or CD8+ T cells sorted from blood, sampled in a trial of the OX40 agonist ivuxolimab. The V and J genes are TRBV7-3 and TRBJ2-1; possibly TRBD2 for D (5 bases). CDR3 nucleotides: TGTGCCAGCAGGTCCCAAGCCGGGGTTAATGAGCAGTTCTTC. It translates to CASRSQAGVNEQFF. Using reference TRBV7-3 and TRBJ2-1 for the parts outside the CDR3, the full variable domain is GAGVSQTPSNKVTEKGKYVELRCDPISGHTALYWYRQSLGQGPEFLIYFQGTGAADDSGLPNDRFFAVRPEGSVSTLKIQRTERGDSAVYLCASRSQAGVNEQFFGPGTRLTVL.